Below, 9 T cell receptor beta chains from the same sample are listed, as sequenced in a study of blood T cells in healthy people across ages. A sample-barcoded 5' primer and a J-beta primer mix were used in a second PCR of roughly 7 to 12 cycles. TCRdb ran MiXCR on the 5' RACE reads and lists one entry per CDR3 protein. Of over 600,000 distinct CDR3 sequences listed, about 46% were seen once; the top ten hold 15% to 20%. Sequencing was carried out using blood. Receptors were obtained from an elderly man in good health.

This clonotype was recorded a few times. The J gene is TRBJ2-1, the V gene TRBV20-1; D might be TRBD2 (6 bases). The CDR3 runs 14 residues. Germline V CDR1 and CDR2: DFQATT, SNEGSKA (reference sequence). V was cut by 3 bases and J by 7 bases, with 16 bases left in between. Here the CDR3 DNA reads TGCAGTGCTAGGTCTAGCGTGCATAGGAATGAGCAGTTCTTC. Its protein is CSARSSVHRNEQFF.

The CDR3 loop reads CASSPIPVRDSFGEQYF. The CDR3 bases are TGTGCCAGCAGTCCCATACCTGTCCGGGACAGCTTCGGCGAGCAGTACTTC. The chain is built from TRBV2 and TRBJ2-5; 7 bases align to TRBD1. The end of the DNA is better explained by TRBJ2-7, so the J call may be wrong. Germline V gene lookup returns CDR1 SNHLY and CDR2 FYNNEI. This CDR3 is built from 17 residues.

The chain has TRBV5-6 and TRBJ2-1; 12 bases match TRBD2. Germline V lookup: CDR1 SGHDT, CDR2 YYEEEE. CDR3 length equals 21 residues. The junction had 16 bases not matched to a gene; V was cut back by 0 bases and J by 3 bases. The CDR3 is CASSLVGGTGELAGGYNEQFF. The CDR3 bases are TGTGCCAGCAGCTTGGTGGGGGGGACAGGGGAACTAGCGGGAGGCTACAATGAGCAGTTCTTC.

In this sample, this clonotype turned up a few times. The CDR3 is CASSQATGGVAYNEQFF. CDR3 bases: TGTGCCAGCAGCCAAGCAACAGGGGGGGTAGCTTACAATGAGCAGTTCTTC. The J gene is TRBJ2-1, the V gene TRBV3-1; D perhaps matches TRBD1 (8 bases). Germline loops: CDR1 LGHDT, CDR2 YNNKEL (reference sequence). The CDR3 runs to 17 residues. The V and J ends lost 1 base and 4 bases respectively, with 17 bases between them.

The chain combines TRBV2 with TRBJ2-2, with D unresolved. Trimming stripped 7 bases from V and 4 bases from J, with 13 bases between. CDR3 length: 14 residues. The germline V gene has CDR1 SNHLY and CDR2 FYNNEI. The CDR3 loop is CASNGDGSTGELFF. CDR3 bases: TGTGCCAGCAACGGAGACGGTTCCACCGGGGAGCTGTTTTTT.

This chain links TRBV11-1 with TRBJ2-7; possibly TRBD2 for D (5 bases). CDR3 length: 17 amino acids. Deletions cut 1 base from V and 3 bases from J, with 19 bases between. In germline, CDR1 is SGHAT, CDR2 FQDESV (reference sequence). CDR3 DNA sequence: TGTGCCAGCAGCTTAGTTTTGTCTGGAGCGGAGAGCTACGAGCAGTACTTC. Translation gives CASSLVLSGAESYEQYF.

There are a few counts of this clonotype. The chain joins TRBV2 to TRBJ2-1, with D hard to call. Trimming pared 2 bases from V and 5 bases from J, leaving 7 bases between. The CDR3 is made up of 13 amino acids. Germline V CDR1 and CDR2: SNHLY, FYNNEI. This CDR3 is CASSESSNNEQFF. The DNA for the CDR3 is TGTGCCAGCAGTGAAAGCAGCAACAATGAGCAGTTCTTC.

The V call is TRBV28, the J call TRBJ1-1, with D unresolved. V was trimmed by 5 bases and J by 9 bases, leaving 13 bases between them. The germline V gene encodes CDR1 MDHEN and CDR2 SYDVKM. This CDR3 region has 12 residues. The CDR3 sequence is CASSGPRGKAFF. The CDR3 nucleotides read TGTGCCAGCAGTGGGCCTCGGGGTAAAGCTTTCTTT.

J is TRBJ2-7 and V is TRBV28; D possibly uses TRBD1 or TRBD2 (5 bases each). Germline assignment: CDR1 MDHEN and CDR2 SYDVKM. The germline V and J ends were trimmed by 6 bases and 3 bases, with 18 bases remaining between them. The CDR3 covers 15 residues. The CDR3 DNA reads as TGTGCCAGCAGCCGTATTCCCGGGACCTTCTACGAGCAGTACTTC. It translates to CASSRIPGTFYEQYF.